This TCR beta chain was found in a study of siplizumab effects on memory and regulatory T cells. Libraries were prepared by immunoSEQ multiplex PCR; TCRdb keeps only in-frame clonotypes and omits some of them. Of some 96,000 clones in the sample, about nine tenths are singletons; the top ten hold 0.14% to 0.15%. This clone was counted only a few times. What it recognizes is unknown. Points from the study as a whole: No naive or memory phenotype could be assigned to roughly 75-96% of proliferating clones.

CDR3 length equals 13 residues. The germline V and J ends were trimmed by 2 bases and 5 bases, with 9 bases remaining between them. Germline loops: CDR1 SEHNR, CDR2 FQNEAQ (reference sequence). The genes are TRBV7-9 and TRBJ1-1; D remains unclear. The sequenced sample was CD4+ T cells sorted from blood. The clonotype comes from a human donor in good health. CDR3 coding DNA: TGTGCCAGCAGCTTAATGAGCGAGACTGAAGCTTTCTTT. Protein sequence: CASSLMSETEAFF.